The next 13 T cell receptor beta chains were all read from a single sample in a study of T cell responses to AZD1222 COVID-19 vaccine. Clones were sequenced by immunoSEQ multiplex PCR, and TCRdb holds only the in-frame ones, with some missing. This sample carries 90,000 to 120,000 clones, 87% of them seen once, and the ten largest clones take 3.5% to 4.5%. This material consisted of peripheral blood, taken on day 0 of AZD1222 vaccination. The receptors come from an adult in good health.

This clone was found a few times. This rearrangement joins TRBV12-3 or TRBV12-4 to TRBJ1-6; D uncertain. V lost 3 bases and J lost 8, with 8 bases in between. This CDR3 is built from 13 residues. Here the CDR3 reads CASSFDRDSPLHF. CDR3 coding DNA: TGTGCCAGCAGTTTCGATCGGGATTCACCCCTCCACTTT.

CDR3 residues: CASSRGDRGANEQFF. The DNA for the CDR3 is TGTGCCAGTAGTAGGGGGGACAGAGGAGCAAATGAGCAGTTCTTC. This chain connects TRBV19 to TRBJ2-1, with a possible D match to TRBD1 (7 bases). CDR1 is LNHDA, CDR2 SQIVND, per germline (reference sequence). The CDR3 loop spans 15 amino acids. V dropped 4 bases and J dropped 7 bases, with 17 bases sitting between them.

The V call is TRBV6-5, the J call TRBJ1-6; D ambiguous. The V and J ends lost 6 bases and 9 bases respectively, with 18 bases between them. The CDR3 sequence is 15 residues long. CDR1 is MNHEY and CDR2 is SVGAGI in the germline V gene. The CDR3 DNA follows: TGTGCCAGCAGGACCCCAGGCGGACGGGGTTCACCCCTCCACTTT. Translating it yields CASRTPGGRGSPLHF.

The chain carries TRBV7-8 and TRBJ1-1, with D unclear. Germline CDR1 and CDR2: SGHVS and FQNEAQ. CDR3 length: 13 residues. With 5 bases removed from V and 8 bases from J, the gap between germline ends came to 15 bases. For the CDR3, the DNA is TGTGCCAGCAGCAATCCAACCCGATCCGAAGCTTTCTTT. Amino acids: CASSNPTRSEAFF.

The CDR3 sequence is CASKRLAGEAGELFF. The DNA of the CDR3 is TGCGCCAGCAAACGACTAGCGGGAGAGGCCGGGGAGCTGTTTTTT. The V call is TRBV5-1, the J call TRBJ2-2; 12 bases align to TRBD2. After removal of 6 bases from V and 6 bases from J, the junction contained 6 bases not matched to a gene. The length of the CDR3 is 15 residues. Germline V gene lookup returns CDR1 SGHRS and CDR2 YFSETQ.

V usage is TRBV24-1 and J usage is TRBJ2-3; perhaps TRBD2 as D (6 bases). The V gene's germline CDR1 is KGHDR and CDR2 SFDVKD. V dropped 5 bases and J dropped 2 bases, with 13 bases sitting between them. CDR3 size: 15 residues. Here the CDR3 reads CATSVGGAPTDTQYF. The CDR3 DNA is TGTGCCACCAGTGTGGGCGGGGCCCCCACAGATACGCAGTATTTT.

The chain uses TRBV25-1 and TRBJ1-6; a possible D gene is TRBD1 (5 bases). The germline CDR1 and CDR2 sequences are MGHDK and SYGVNS. There are 14 residues in the CDR3. Trimming shortened V by 6 bases and J by 7 bases, and 13 bases separated the two germline ends. CDR3 in amino acids: CASRGRGENSPLHF. The CDR3 DNA follows: TGTGCCAGCAGGGGGAGGGGAGAAAATTCACCCCTCCACTTT.

V gene TRBV7-2 combines with J gene TRBJ1-5, with D possibly TRBD1 on 6 matching bases. V was trimmed by 5 bases and J by 7 bases, leaving 21 bases between them. CDR1 and CDR2 from the germline V gene are SGHTA and FQGNSA. The CDR3 length is 16 residues. The CDR3 here is CASSPTNRVLRQPQHF. The DNA of the CDR3 is TGTGCCAGCAGCCCAACAAACAGGGTCCTCCGCCAGCCCCAGCATTTT.

V and J are TRBV24-1 and TRBJ1-5; D call uncertain. The CDR3 is 14 amino acids. With 5 bases removed from V and 6 bases from J, the gap between germline ends came to 13 bases. Per the germline V gene, CDR1 is KGHDR and CDR2 is SFDVKD. The CDR3: CATSGAGWSQPQHF. The CDR3 bases are TGTGCCACCAGTGGGGCTGGGTGGAGTCAGCCCCAGCATTTT.

V and J are TRBV5-1 and TRBJ1-2, with D tentatively TRBD1 (5 bases). The CDR3 is 14 amino acids. V dropped 4 bases and J dropped 7 bases, with 17 bases sitting between them. CDR1 and CDR2 from the germline V gene are SGHRS and YFSETQ. Here the CDR3 DNA reads TGCGCCAGCAGCCTGCAGGGACTGAATGGTGGCTACACCTTC. Its translation: CASSLQGLNGGYTF.

The genes are TRBV5-1 and TRBJ2-1; D perhaps matches TRBD2 (5 bases). CDR3 length equals 17 residues. The germline gives CDR1 SGHRS, CDR2 YFSETQ. Trimming stripped 0 bases from V and 5 bases from J, with 18 bases between. The CDR3 is CASSLGAGGHRDNEQFF. CDR3 bases: TGCGCCAGCAGCTTGGGAGCAGGCGGGCATCGGGACAATGAGCAGTTCTTC.

The chain employs TRBV5-5 and TRBJ1-4; the D is unclear. CDR3 length equals 15 residues. Trimming shortened V by 6 bases and J by 5 bases, and 17 bases separated the two germline ends. CDR1 and CDR2 (germline): SGHKS, YYEKEE (reference sequence). The CDR3 bases are TGTGCCAGCATCCCGCTCTTTGAGCTGAATGAAAAACTGTTTTTT. This encodes CASIPLFELNEKLFF.

The genes are TRBV3-1 (or the pseudogene TRBV3-2) and TRBJ2-7; 7 nucleotides match TRBD2. CDR1 and CDR2 from the germline V gene are LGHDT and YNNKEL (reference sequence). V shed 1 base and J 7 bases; nucleotides not matched to a gene: 4. CDR3 length: 13 residues. The CDR3 spells CASSQGDYGEQYF. CDR3 DNA sequence: TGTGCCAGCAGCCAAGGGGACTACGGGGAGCAGTACTTC.